The clone carrying this TCR beta chain was detected ten times or more. The record originates from a study of early T cells in non-severe SARS-CoV-2 infection. In germline, CDR1 is LNHDA, CDR2 SQIVND (reference sequence). V shed 1 base and J shed 1 base, with 7 bases lying between them. This CDR3 is 14 amino acids long. TCRdb fed the 5' RACE reads into MiXCR, producing one record per CDR3 protein. The table includes roughly 88,000 distinct CDR3 sequences, 11% to 15% detected once. The sequence came from an adult who was a healthcare worker with PCR-confirmed SARS-CoV-2 infection or an uninfected control (not recorded which). The J gene is TRBJ1-1, the V gene TRBV19; D is unresolved. Sequencing was done on a sample of whole blood. The CDR3 DNA is TGTGCCAGTAGTATAGGTTGGAAGAACACTGAAGCTTTCTTT. This sequence encodes CASSIGWKNTEAFF.